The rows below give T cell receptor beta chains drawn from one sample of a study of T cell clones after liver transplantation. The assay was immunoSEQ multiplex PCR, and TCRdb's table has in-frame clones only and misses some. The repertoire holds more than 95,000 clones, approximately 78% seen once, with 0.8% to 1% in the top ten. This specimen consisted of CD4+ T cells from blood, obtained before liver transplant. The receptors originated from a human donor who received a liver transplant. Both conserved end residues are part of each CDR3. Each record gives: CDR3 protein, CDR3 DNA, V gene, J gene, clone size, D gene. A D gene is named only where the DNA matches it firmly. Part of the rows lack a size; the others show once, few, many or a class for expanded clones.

cdr3_aa: CASSQGRTGRYF
cdr3_nt: TGCGCCAGCAGCCAAGGGCGGACAGGGAGGTACTTC
v_call: TRBV4-3
j_call: TRBJ2-5
clone_size: NA
d_call: TRBD1

cdr3_aa: CASSQDPTGRVVGTQYF
cdr3_nt: TGTGCCAGCAGCCAAGATCCCACGGGACGAGTCGTGGGTACGCAGTATTTT
v_call: TRBV14
j_call: TRBJ2-3
clone_size: NA
d_call: NA

cdr3_aa: CASSRQALSNQPQHF
cdr3_nt: TGTGCCAGTAGTAGACAGGCACTTAGCAATCAGCCCCAGCATTTT
v_call: TRBV19
j_call: TRBJ1-5
clone_size: NA
d_call: NA

cdr3_aa: CASSPDTYNSPLHF
cdr3_nt: TGTGCCAGCAGCCCGGACACTTATAATTCACCCCTCCACTTT
v_call: TRBV4-2
j_call: TRBJ1-6
clone_size: NA
d_call: NA

cdr3_aa: CASCGRQNIQYF
cdr3_nt: TGTGCCAGCTGTGGGAGGCAAAACATTCAGTACTTC
v_call: TRBV28
j_call: TRBJ2-4
clone_size: NA
d_call: NA

cdr3_aa: CASTPSQGPYGYTF
cdr3_nt: TGTGCCAGCACCCCAAGCCAGGGTCCCTATGGCTACACCTTC
v_call: TRBV27
j_call: TRBJ1-2
clone_size: NA
d_call: NA

cdr3_aa: CASSLGPEGSYEQYF
cdr3_nt: TGCGCCAGCAGCTTGGGGCCGGAAGGTTCCTACGAGCAGTACTTC
v_call: TRBV5-1
j_call: TRBJ2-7
clone_size: NA
d_call: NA

cdr3_aa: CASSQLPQSTYNEQFF
cdr3_nt: TGTGCCAGCAGCCAACTCCCCCAGAGTACCTACAATGAGCAGTTCTTC
v_call: TRBV4-2
j_call: TRBJ2-1
clone_size: NA
d_call: NA

cdr3_aa: CASSNPNTGELFF
cdr3_nt: TGTGCCAGTAGTAACCCTAACACCGGGGAGCTGTTTTTT
v_call: TRBV19
j_call: TRBJ2-2
clone_size: few
d_call: NA

cdr3_aa: CASSEYIGTPTGELFF
cdr3_nt: TGTGCCAGCAGTGAATATATAGGGACTCCGACCGGGGAGCTGTTTTTT
v_call: TRBV6-4
j_call: TRBJ2-2
clone_size: NA
d_call: NA

cdr3_aa: CASSVGLSHEQFF
cdr3_nt: TGTGCCAGCAGCGTCGGGTTGAGCCATGAGCAGTTCTTC
v_call: TRBV7-3
j_call: TRBJ2-1
clone_size: NA
d_call: NA

cdr3_aa: CASSLNQLSRGLQPQHF
cdr3_nt: TGTGCCAGCAGCTTGAACCAATTATCGAGGGGGCTCCAGCCCCAGCATTTT
v_call: TRBV5-6
j_call: TRBJ1-5
clone_size: NA
d_call: TRBD1

cdr3_aa: CASSQGGWEQYF
cdr3_nt: TGTGCCAGCAGTCAGGGGGGATGGGAGCAGTACTTC
v_call: TRBV28
j_call: TRBJ2-7
clone_size: NA
d_call: NA

cdr3_aa: CASSIRGTGNLNTEAFF
cdr3_nt: TGTGCCAGTAGTATCCGGGGGACAGGGAATCTCAACACTGAAGCTTTCTTT
v_call: TRBV19
j_call: TRBJ1-1
clone_size: once
d_call: TRBD1

cdr3_aa: CASSSMSGQGNDEQYF
cdr3_nt: TGTGCCAGCAGCTCCATGTCGGGTCAGGGGAATGACGAGCAGTACTTC
v_call: TRBV11-3
j_call: TRBJ2-7
clone_size: NA
d_call: NA

cdr3_aa: CASSDRLGQAVYGYTF
cdr3_nt: TGTGCCAGCAGCGATAGACTGGGACAGGCTGTCTATGGCTACACCTTC
v_call: TRBV9
j_call: TRBJ1-2
clone_size: few
d_call: TRBD1

cdr3_aa: CASSQDNAGRGNQPQHF
cdr3_nt: TGCGCCAGCAGCCAAGATAATGCAGGCAGGGGCAATCAGCCCCAGCATTTT
v_call: TRBV4-1
j_call: TRBJ1-5
clone_size: NA
d_call: NA

cdr3_aa: CASSLGGVGELFF
cdr3_nt: TGTGCCAGCAGTTTAGGAGGCGTAGGGGAGCTGTTTTTT
v_call: TRBV28
j_call: TRBJ2-2
clone_size: few
d_call: NA

cdr3_aa: CSVEDRQLGNEKLFF
cdr3_nt: TGCAGCGTTGAAGATAGGCAGCTGGGGAATGAAAAACTGTTTTTT
v_call: TRBV29-1
j_call: TRBJ1-4
clone_size: few
d_call: NA

cdr3_aa: CASSDPSGVYNEQFF
cdr3_nt: TGCGCCAGCAGTGATCCTAGCGGAGTCTACAATGAGCAGTTCTTC
v_call: TRBV10-2
j_call: TRBJ2-1
clone_size: NA
d_call: TRBD2

cdr3_aa: CASNTLAGAYEQYF
cdr3_nt: TGCGCCAGCAACACCCTAGCGGGGGCCTACGAGCAGTACTTC
v_call: TRBV5-1
j_call: TRBJ2-7
clone_size: NA
d_call: TRBD2

cdr3_aa: CASSPGTGNGNTGELFF
cdr3_nt: TGTGCCAGCAGCCCGGGGACAGGGAACGGCAACACCGGGGAGCTGTTTTTT
v_call: TRBV11-3
j_call: TRBJ2-2
clone_size: NA
d_call: TRBD1

cdr3_aa: CASSSTGGSYEQYF
cdr3_nt: TGTGCCAGCAGTTCCACAGGGGGCTCCTACGAGCAGTACTTC
v_call: TRBV6-5
j_call: TRBJ2-7
clone_size: NA
d_call: TRBD1

cdr3_aa: CAISGEGRVQHF
cdr3_nt: TGTGCCATCAGCGGGGAGGGGCGAGTCCAGCATTTT
v_call: TRBV10-3
j_call: TRBJ1-5
clone_size: NA
d_call: NA

cdr3_aa: CASTHRLWTETYEQYF
cdr3_nt: TGTGCCAGCACCCATCGTCTCTGGACAGAAACCTACGAGCAGTACTTC
v_call: TRBV28
j_call: TRBJ2-7
clone_size: NA
d_call: NA

cdr3_aa: CASSSGQAVGHWNSPLHF
cdr3_nt: TGCGCCAGCAGCTCAGGACAGGCGGTCGGCCATTGGAATTCACCCCTCCACTTT
v_call: TRBV5-1
j_call: TRBJ1-6
clone_size: NA
d_call: TRBD1

cdr3_aa: CASSLPGTRPEKLFF
cdr3_nt: TGCGCCAGCAGCCTCCCCGGGACGCGGCCCGAAAAACTGTTTTTT
v_call: TRBV5-1
j_call: TRBJ1-4
clone_size: NA
d_call: NA

cdr3_aa: CASSLGQGPDTQYF
cdr3_nt: TGCGCCAGCAGCCTAGGACAGGGCCCAGATACGCAGTATTTT
v_call: TRBV4-1
j_call: TRBJ2-3
clone_size: NA
d_call: TRBD1

cdr3_aa: CASIGDSPYEQYF
cdr3_nt: TGTGCCAGTATTGGGGACAGCCCCTACGAGCAGTACTTC
v_call: TRBV19
j_call: TRBJ2-7
clone_size: NA
d_call: TRBD1

cdr3_aa: CASSQHGPLLYEQYF
cdr3_nt: TGCGCCAGCAGCCAACACGGCCCTCTACTCTACGAGCAGTACTTC
v_call: TRBV5-1
j_call: TRBJ2-7
clone_size: NA
d_call: NA

cdr3_aa: CASTPEVENYGYTF
cdr3_nt: TGTGCCAGCACCCCAGAAGTAGAAAACTATGGCTACACCTTC
v_call: TRBV5-6
j_call: TRBJ1-2
clone_size: NA
d_call: NA

cdr3_aa: CASSGGQVNTGELFF
cdr3_nt: TGTGCCAGCAGCGGGGGACAGGTAAACACCGGGGAGCTGTTTTTT
v_call: TRBV9
j_call: TRBJ2-2
clone_size: once
d_call: TRBD1

cdr3_aa: CASSLEGTPYEQYF
cdr3_nt: TGTGCCAGCAGCTTAGAAGGGACCCCGTACGAGCAGTACTTC
v_call: TRBV7-9
j_call: TRBJ2-7
clone_size: NA
d_call: NA

cdr3_aa: CASSLLLGPETQYF
cdr3_nt: TGTGCCAGCAGCTTGCTTCTGGGCCCGGAGACCCAGTACTTC
v_call: TRBV11-2
j_call: TRBJ2-5
clone_size: NA
d_call: NA

cdr3_aa: CASSNRAYGYTF
cdr3_nt: TGTGCCAGCAGCAACAGGGCCTATGGCTACACCTTC
v_call: TRBV6-5
j_call: TRBJ1-2
clone_size: few
d_call: NA

cdr3_aa: CASSQWDSNQPQHF
cdr3_nt: TGTGCCAGCAGCCAGTGGGATAGCAATCAGCCCCAGCATTTT
v_call: TRBV7-9
j_call: TRBJ1-5
clone_size: many
d_call: NA